A single sample gave rise to the 10 T cell receptor beta chains below, sequenced in a study of T-cell memory formation after mild COVID-19. MiXCR was run by TCRdb on the 5' RACE reads, yielding one entry per CDR3 protein. The table lists a few hundred thousand distinct CDR3 sequences, about a fifth of them singletons. The specimen was PBMCs or a T cell subset sorted from them (not recorded which). The receptors derive from an adult woman who had mild COVID-19 (a few samples of this study predate the infection). Cell type and time point are not known.

This clonotype was observed a few times. The rearrangement links TRBV9 to TRBJ1-2; 9 bases match TRBD1. The germline gives CDR1 SGDLS, CDR2 YYNGEE. V dropped 3 bases and J dropped 6; count of bases not matched to a gene: 9. This CDR3 is built from 15 residues. The chain's CDR3 is CASSAGQGSVNGYTF. In DNA, the CDR3 is TGTGCCAGCAGCGCGGGACAGGGTTCGGTCAATGGCTACACCTTC.

In its sample, this clonotype was seen once. In DNA form, the CDR3 reads TGTGCCTGGAGTGTAAACTACGAGCAGTACTTC. Its protein product is CAWSVNYEQYF. The gene calls are TRBV30 and TRBJ2-7; D gene unclear. Between the trimmed V and J ends, which lost 0 bases and 3 bases, there was a span of 3 bases. From germline, CDR1 is GTSNPN and CDR2 SVGIG (reference sequence). The CDR3 is made up of 11 amino acids.

This clonotype showed up just a few times. The rearrangement uses TRBV2 and TRBJ2-1, with 7 bases matching TRBD2. The CDR3 sequence is 17 residues long. From germline, CDR1 is SNHLY and CDR2 FYNNEI. V lost 2 bases, J lost 2 bases, and 9 bases stayed unmatched. Written as DNA, the CDR3 is TGTGCCAGCAGTGAATCCCGGGAGGCCCTCCCCTACAATGAGCAGTTCTTC. Translating gives CASSESREALPYNEQFF.

The chain is built from TRBV29-1 and TRBJ2-1; D is undetermined. The CDR3 is made up of 13 amino acids. Germline loops: CDR1 SQVTM, CDR2 ANQGSEA. V was shortened by 5 bases and J by 6 bases, with 14 bases between the two germline ends. The CDR3 here is CSVQPPGSNEQFF. For the CDR3, the DNA is TGCAGCGTTCAGCCCCCAGGTAGCAATGAGCAGTTCTTC.

The rearrangement uses TRBV20-1 and TRBJ2-7; D is unclear. Germline lookup yields CDR1 DFQATT and CDR2 SNEGSKA (reference sequence). The CDR3 totals 13 residues. Trimming stripped 1 base from V and 2 bases from J, with 9 bases between. The CDR3: CSARGRAPYEQYF. The CDR3, as DNA: TGCAGTGCTAGAGGTAGAGCCCCCTACGAGCAGTACTTC.

V and J are TRBV5-1 and TRBJ2-7; 7 bases match TRBD1. Germline-derived CDR1 and CDR2 are SGHRS and YFSETQ. With V trimmed by 4 bases and J by 7 bases, 8 bases remained unmatched. This CDR3 has 13 amino acids. This CDR3 is CASSRTGAEEQYF. In DNA form, the CDR3 reads TGCGCCAGCAGCCGTACAGGGGCGGAGGAGCAGTACTTC. Full variable domain (missing parts from reference TRBV5-1 and TRBJ2-7): KAGVTQTPRYLIKTRGQQVTLSCSPISGHRSVSWYQQTPGQGLQFLFEYFSETQRNKGNFPGRFSGRQFSNSRSEMNVSTLELGDSALYLCASSRTGAEEQYFGPGTRLTVT.

The genes are TRBV6-5 and TRBJ2-5; 8 nucleotides align to TRBD1. J gave up 7 bases and V 4 bases, and 8 bases lay outside the gene matches. In germline, CDR1 is MNHEY, CDR2 SVGAGI. The CDR3 spans 14 residues. The CDR3 spells CASSLTGARGTQYF. The CDR3 nucleotides are TGTGCCAGCAGTTTGACAGGGGCAAGGGGGACCCAGTACTTC.

The table lists this clonotype with many counts. The chain carries TRBV6-5 and TRBJ2-5; TRBD1 might be the D (6 bases). The V end was cut by 4 bases, the J end by 4 bases, with 16 bases between. Per the germline V gene, CDR1 is MNHEY and CDR2 is SVGAGI. The CDR3 sequence is 15 residues long. CDR3 residues: CASSFRQAYRETQYF. As DNA, the CDR3 is TGTGCCAGCAGTTTCAGACAGGCGTACAGAGAGACCCAGTACTTC.

V gene TRBV4-3 combines with J gene TRBJ2-1, with TRBD2 as a possible D gene (5 bases). Trimming shortened V by 3 bases and J by 8 bases, and 11 bases separated the two germline ends. Germline values: CDR1 LGHNA, CDR2 YSLEER. This CDR3 is 13 amino acids long. For the CDR3, the DNA is TGCGCCAGCAGCCAGAGAGTGAGGGATGAGCAGTTCTTC. Translation gives CASSQRVRDEQFF.

J is TRBJ1-1 and V is TRBV2, with D possibly being TRBD1 (5 bases). Germline-derived CDR1 and CDR2 are SNHLY and FYNNEI. The CDR3 is 12 amino acids. The V and J ends lost 6 bases and 5 bases respectively, with 10 bases between them. CDR3 sequence: CASRGGGTEAFF. In nucleotides, the CDR3 is TGTGCCAGCAGGGGTGGGGGAACTGAAGCTTTCTTT.